Listed below are T cell receptor beta chains from one sample, sequenced in a study of blood T cells in healthy people across ages. TCRdb re-derived calls from the 5' RACE reads in MiXCR, one entry per CDR3 protein. The table shows 650,000 to 800,000 distinct CDR3 sequences, with roughly 44% occurring only once. Specimen: blood. All receptors come from a man aged 55 to 70 in good health. Each CDR3 is given with its conserved first and last residue.

J gene,V gene,CDR3 protein
TRBJ2-7,TRBV3-1,CASSQDRGPSYEQYF
TRBJ2-7,TRBV20-1,CSARDLKAGQAYEQYF
TRBJ2-1,TRBV27,CASRLLDLVDNEQFF
TRBJ1-2,TRBV6-2/TRBV6-3,CASSYGGYGYTF
TRBJ2-1,TRBV5-1,CASSSSGTEYNEQFF
TRBJ2-5,TRBV7-2,CASSPYRETQYF
TRBJ1-2,TRBV6-2/TRBV6-3,CASSPAVSGYTF
TRBJ2-1,TRBV18,CASSPRKGGSSYNEQFF
TRBJ2-1,TRBV9,CASSPSGTGWNEQFF
TRBJ2-7,TRBV12-3/TRBV12-4,CASSPRRGAWEQYF
TRBJ1-2,TRBV7-9,CASSPPGGTFYGYTF
TRBJ1-2,TRBV27,CASFPGQGTLQRGGYTF
TRBJ1-2,TRBV20-1,CSARDTGNYGYTF
TRBJ2-3,TRBV14,CASSLGQSGPLASTDTQYF
-,TRBV11-2,CASSAGTGKSYEQYF
TRBJ2-6,TRBV12-5,CASGLGGTGANVLTF
TRBJ2-1,TRBV7-9,CASSKTGLTYNEQFF
TRBJ1-2,TRBV27,CASSVSTAGGYTF
-,TRBV6-6,CASSYQGRRGETQYF
TRBJ1-4,TRBV30,CAWSRRGRTNEKLFF
TRBJ2-7,TRBV4-3,CASNQDSRQGFYEQYF
TRBJ2-7,TRBV29-1,CSVRGQGGTYEQYF
TRBJ2-7,TRBV5-6,CASSLDFTEQYF
TRBJ2-7,TRBV29-1,CSVVISYEQYF
TRBJ1-4,TRBV4-1,CASSQGDRVGYEKLFF
TRBJ1-4,TRBV20-1,CSTGTGSEKLFF
TRBJ1-2,TRBV6-2/TRBV6-3,CASSYKGQGDGYTF
TRBJ1-6,TRBV11-3,CASSLEGLAPPHF
TRBJ2-3,TRBV3-1,CASSQDLGQGFGDTQYF
TRBJ1-2,TRBV11-2,CASSSDETKYGYTF
TRBJ1-6,TRBV12-3/TRBV12-4,CASSFKRGLGSPLHF
TRBJ2-2,TRBV5-1,CASRRGQGSNTGELFF
TRBJ2-1,TRBV27,CASGGAGSYNEQFF
TRBJ2-1,TRBV5-1,CASSDRSANYNEQFF
TRBJ1-1,TRBV4-1,CASSGHRDTEAFF
TRBJ2-3,TRBV27,CASSAGLSTDTQYF
TRBJ2-7,TRBV2,CASSSRTGDLYEQYF
TRBJ2-3,TRBV30,CAWSGTSGSADTQYF
TRBJ1-6,TRBV20-1,CSTSDRNNSPLHF
TRBJ2-7,TRBV27,CASSPSRGRYEQYF
TRBJ2-3,TRBV29-1,CSVEGLRSTDTQYF